The 13 T cell receptor beta chains below come from one sample, sequenced in a study of identical twins. TCRdb used MiXCR to reprocess the 5' RACE reads, holding one entry per CDR3 protein. The sample has roughly 1.6 million distinct CDR3 sequences, under 35% seen once. The sample taken for sequencing was cord blood. The receptors here all came from a newborn girl in good health.

Here the CDR3 DNA reads TGTGCCAGCAGTCCCCGCTACTCTGGGGCCAACGTCCTGACTTTC. Its translation is CASSPRYSGANVLTF. The chain joins TRBV27 to TRBJ2-6, with D unresolved. CDR1 MNHEY and CDR2 SMNVEV come from the germline V gene (reference sequence). The ends were cut back, 5 bases at V and 0 bases at J, with 8 bases in the middle. The CDR3 consists of 15 residues.

The chain carries TRBV11-2 and TRBJ2-4; D might be TRBD1 or TRBD2, each matching 5 bases. The DNA end is a closer match to TRBJ2-7, so the J assignment may be wrong. CDR1 and CDR2 from the germline V gene are SGHAT and FQNNGV. This CDR3 region has 14 residues. CDR3 loop: CASSLVERGREQYF. For the CDR3, the DNA is TGTGCCAGCAGCTTAGTGGAAAGGGGACGCGAGCAGTACTTC.

The sample holds one count of this clonotype. This chain connects TRBV28 to TRBJ2-1, with 9 bases fitting TRBD1. Germline-derived CDR1 and CDR2 are MDHEN and SYDVKM. With 3 bases clipped from V and 0 bases from J, the junction kept 9 bases outside the gene matches. CDR3 size: 18 residues. The CDR3 nucleotides read TGTGCCAGCAGTTTGGGACAGGGATGGCGGGGCTCCTACAATGAGCAGTTCTTC. Protein sequence: CASSLGQGWRGSYNEQFF.

This clonotype has a handful of counts. The rearrangement links TRBV7-9 to TRBJ2-3; 12 bases map to TRBD2. Looked up from germline, CDR1 is SEHNR and CDR2 is FQNEAQ (reference sequence). This CDR3 is built from 16 residues. V was clipped by 7 bases and J by 3 bases; unmatched bases: 8. The CDR3 reads CASTELAGGPTDTQYF. The CDR3 DNA reads as TGTGCCAGCACCGAACTAGCGGGGGGACCTACAGATACGCAGTATTTT.

This clonotype was counted a few times. The rearrangement links TRBV7-9 to TRBJ2-5, with no clear D. Germline V gene data show CDR1 as SEHNR and CDR2 as FQNEAQ (reference sequence). This CDR3 is built from 11 residues. The V end lost 3 bases, the J end lost 9 bases, and 8 bases lay between the germline ends. CDR3 loop: CASSFDAAQYF. As DNA, the CDR3 is TGTGCCAGCAGCTTTGATGCGGCCCAGTACTTC.

This clonotype was counted a few times. The chain joins TRBV28 to TRBJ2-5; TRBD1 might be the D (5 bases). Germline-derived CDR1 and CDR2 are MDHEN and SYDVKM. The V gene lost 5 bases and the J gene lost 11 bases, with 21 bases spanning the gap. This CDR3 region has 14 residues. DNA for the CDR3: TGTGCCAGCAGTGTTCCGGACACCCGTTGGCAGCAGTACTTC. It translates to CASSVPDTRWQQYF.

The rearrangement joins TRBV5-8 to TRBJ2-5; a possible D gene is TRBD2 (6 bases). Trimming left V 3 bases short and J 3 bases short, with 24 bases between. The CDR3 is made up of 18 amino acids. In germline, CDR1 is SGHTS, CDR2 YDEGEE. In nucleotides, the CDR3 is TGTGCCAGCAGCTGGGCCCCTAGCGCCCGACTTGATAAAGAGACCCAGTACTTC. The encoded protein is CASSWAPSARLDKETQYF.

The chain carries TRBV9 and TRBJ2-1; TRBD2 aligns across 9 bases. Near its end, the DNA agrees better with TRBJ2-7, so the J call may be wrong. In germline, CDR1 is SGDLS, CDR2 YYNGEE. The CDR3 covers 17 residues. The CDR3 nucleotides read TGTGCCAGCAGCGGTTACAGGACTAGCGAGTCCTACAATGAGCAGTACTTC. Translating it yields CASSGYRTSESYNEQYF.

V is TRBV3-1 and J is TRBJ1-1, with D uncertain. This CDR3 spans 16 amino acids. Trimming removed 1 base at V and 0 bases at J, with 12 bases between. The germline CDR1 and CDR2 sequences are LGHDT and YNNKEL (reference sequence). The CDR3 region has the DNA TGTGCCAGCAGCCAAGGTCCCCCATGGATGAACACTGAAGCTTTCTTT. As protein: CASSQGPPWMNTEAFF.

A few counts support this clonotype. This chain links TRBV4-2 with TRBJ2-7; 8 bases line up with TRBD2. There are 18 residues in the CDR3. The V gene's germline CDR1 is LGHNA and CDR2 YNFKEQ. V lost 0 bases, J lost 2 bases, and 12 bases stayed unmatched. Here the CDR3 reads CASSQDQSGGYRAYEQYF. CDR3 nucleotides: TGTGCCAGCAGCCAAGATCAGAGCGGGGGTTATAGGGCCTACGAGCAGTACTTC.

This rearrangement joins TRBV6-1 to TRBJ1-2; 9 positions match TRBD1. Germline V gives CDR1 MNHNS, CDR2 SASEGT. J lost 5 bases, V lost 5 bases, and 6 bases had no gene match. CDR3 length: 14 residues. The CDR3 coding sequence is TGTGCCAGCAGTTCCCGACAGGGGGGATATGGCTACACCTTC. Protein: CASSSRQGGYGYTF.

This clonotype has a count of ten or more. The genes are TRBV12-3 or TRBV12-4 and TRBJ1-2, with 8 bases fitting TRBD1. Trimming cost V 6 bases and J 6 bases; bases outside gene matches: 6. The CDR3 contains 13 residues. Here the CDR3 reads CASSLTGVDGYTF. CDR3 DNA sequence: TGTGCCAGCAGCCTGACAGGGGTGGATGGCTACACCTTC.

This chain joins TRBV9 and TRBJ2-1; D remains unclear. This CDR3 has 14 amino acids. Germline CDR1 is SGDLS and CDR2 is YYNGEE. Trimming stripped 5 bases from V and 10 bases from J, with 19 bases between. CDR3: CASRADPQSYEQFF. DNA of the CDR3: TGTGCCAGCAGGGCAGACCCCCAGAGCTACGAGCAGTTCTTC.